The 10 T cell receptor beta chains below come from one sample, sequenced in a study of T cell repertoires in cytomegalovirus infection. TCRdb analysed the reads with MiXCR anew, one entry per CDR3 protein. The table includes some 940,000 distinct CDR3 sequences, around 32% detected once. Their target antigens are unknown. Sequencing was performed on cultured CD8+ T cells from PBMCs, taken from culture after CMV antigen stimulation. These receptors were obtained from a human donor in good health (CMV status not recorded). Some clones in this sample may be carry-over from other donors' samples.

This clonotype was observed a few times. The CDR3 DNA reads as TGTGCCAGCAGCCAAGCAACAGGGTTCACCGGGGAGCTGTTTTTT. Amino acids: CASSQATGFTGELFF. V gene TRBV14 combines with J gene TRBJ2-2; D might be TRBD1 (6 bases). CDR3 size: 15 residues. Germline CDR1 is SGHDN and CDR2 is FVKESK. V shed 1 base and J shed 4 bases, with 10 bases lying between them.

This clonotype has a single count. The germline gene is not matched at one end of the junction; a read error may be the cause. The CDR3 region is CASSLELAGGPWETQHF. The CDR3 nucleotides are TGTGCCAGCAGCTTAGAGTTAGCGGGGGGGCCTTGGGAGACCCAGCACTTC. This chain joins TRBV11-2 and TRBJ2-5; 11 bases match TRBD2. Per the germline V gene, CDR1 is SGHAT and CDR2 is FQNNGV. This CDR3 has 17 residues.

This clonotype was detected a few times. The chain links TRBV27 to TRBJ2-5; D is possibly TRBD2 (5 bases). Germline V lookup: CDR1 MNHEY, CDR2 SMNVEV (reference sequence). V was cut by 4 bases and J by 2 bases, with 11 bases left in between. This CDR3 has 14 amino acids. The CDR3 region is CASSSGRSQETQYF. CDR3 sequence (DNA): TGTGCCAGCAGTTCGGGAAGATCTCAAGAGACCCAGTACTTC.

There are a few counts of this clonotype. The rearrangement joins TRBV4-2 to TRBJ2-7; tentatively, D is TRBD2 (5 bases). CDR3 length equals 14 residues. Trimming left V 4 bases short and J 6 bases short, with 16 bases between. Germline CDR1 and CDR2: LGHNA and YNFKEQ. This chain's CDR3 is CASSRPPGIGEQYV. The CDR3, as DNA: TGTGCCAGCAGCCGTCCTCCGGGGATCGGCGAGCAGTACGTC.

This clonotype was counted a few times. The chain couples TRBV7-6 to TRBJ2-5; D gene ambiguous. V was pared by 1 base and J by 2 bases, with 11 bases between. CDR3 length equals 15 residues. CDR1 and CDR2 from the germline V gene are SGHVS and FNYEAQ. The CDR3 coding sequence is TGTGCCAGCAGCTTAGTGTGGTCCGGGCAAGAGACCCAGTACTTC. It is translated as CASSLVWSGQETQYF.

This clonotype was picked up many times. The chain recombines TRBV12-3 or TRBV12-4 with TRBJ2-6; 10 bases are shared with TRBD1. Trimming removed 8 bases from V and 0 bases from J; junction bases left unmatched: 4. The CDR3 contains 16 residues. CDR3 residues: CASPGQGPSGANVLTF. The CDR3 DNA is TGTGCCAGCCCGGGACAGGGGCCCTCTGGGGCCAACGTCCTGACTTTC.

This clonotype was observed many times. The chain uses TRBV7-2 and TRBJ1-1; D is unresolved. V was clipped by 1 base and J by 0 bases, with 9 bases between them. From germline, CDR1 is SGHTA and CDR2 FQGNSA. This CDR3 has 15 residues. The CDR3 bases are TGTGCCAGCAGCTTAGGCCCCTACTTGAACACTGAAGCTTTCTTT. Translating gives CASSLGPYLNTEAFF.

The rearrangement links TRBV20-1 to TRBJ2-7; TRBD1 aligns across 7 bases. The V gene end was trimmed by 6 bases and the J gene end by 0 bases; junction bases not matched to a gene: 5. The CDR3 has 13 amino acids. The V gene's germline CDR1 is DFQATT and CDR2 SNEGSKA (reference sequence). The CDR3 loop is CSATGQNSYEQYF. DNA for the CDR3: TGCAGTGCCACGGGACAGAACTCCTACGAGCAGTACTTC.

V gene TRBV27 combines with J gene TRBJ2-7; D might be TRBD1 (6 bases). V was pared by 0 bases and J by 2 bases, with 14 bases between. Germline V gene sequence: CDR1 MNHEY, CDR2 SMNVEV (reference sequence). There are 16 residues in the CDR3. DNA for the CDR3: TGTGCCAGCAGTTTATCGGACAGCGTGCTACCCTACGAGCAGTACTTC. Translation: CASSLSDSVLPYEQYF.

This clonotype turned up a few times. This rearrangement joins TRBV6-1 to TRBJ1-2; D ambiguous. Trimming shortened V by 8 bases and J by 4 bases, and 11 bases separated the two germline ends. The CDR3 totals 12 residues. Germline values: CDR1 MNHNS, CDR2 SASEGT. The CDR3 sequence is CASYVFAYGYTF. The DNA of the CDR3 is TGTGCCAGCTATGTTTTTGCCTATGGCTACACCTTC.